This entry features one T cell receptor (beta chain) sequence. These data originate in a study of blood T cells in healthy people across ages. Trimming shortened V by 4 bases and J by 4 bases, and 8 bases separated the two germline ends. Germline V gene lookup returns CDR1 SGHDT and CDR2 YYEEEE. CDR3 length: 12 amino acids. Peripheral blood was drawn, around 9.4 milliliters per donor. The extraction recovered at least 6 micrograms of total RNA per sample. A second 7 to 11 cycle PCR used barcoded and J-beta primers. TCRdb analysed the 5' RACE reads with MiXCR anew, one entry per CDR3 protein. The data hold over 1,500,000 distinct CDR3 sequences, with around 40% observed a single time.

V gene TRBV5-6 combines with J gene TRBJ1-2; D gene unclear. Sequenced: blood. This clonotype was sampled from a human donor in good health. This chain's CDR3 is CASSQDAYGYTF. In DNA, the CDR3 is TGTGCCAGCAGCCAAGACGCCTATGGCTACACCTTC.